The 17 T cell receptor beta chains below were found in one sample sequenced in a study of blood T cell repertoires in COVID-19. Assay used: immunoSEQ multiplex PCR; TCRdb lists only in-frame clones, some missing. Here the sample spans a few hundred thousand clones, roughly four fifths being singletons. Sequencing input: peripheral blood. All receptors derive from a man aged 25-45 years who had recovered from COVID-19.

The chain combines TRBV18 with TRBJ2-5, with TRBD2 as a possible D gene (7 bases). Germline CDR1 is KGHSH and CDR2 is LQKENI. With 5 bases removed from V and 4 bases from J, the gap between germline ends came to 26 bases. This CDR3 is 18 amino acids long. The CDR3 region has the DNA TGTGCCAGCTCAATGGGCGGACAGACGACTAGCTCGGCAGAGACCCAGTACTTC. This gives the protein CASSMGGQTTSSAETQYF.

The CDR3 nucleotides read TGTGCTAGTGGTCACAGCGGGGGGCTCAGGAATGAGCAGTTCTTC. This translates into CASGHSGGLRNEQFF. The rearrangement joins TRBV12-5 to TRBJ2-1; 9 bases agree with TRBD2. The ends lost 5 bases at V and 7 bases at J; junction bases unmatched: 9. This CDR3 has 15 residues. Germline CDR1 is LGHNT and CDR2 is FRNRAP. The full variable domain, with the rest looked up from reference TRBV12-5 and TRBJ2-1, is DARVTQTPRHKVTEMGQEVTMRCQPILGHNTVFWYRQTMMQGLELLAYFRNRAPLDDSGMPKDRFSAEMPDATLATLKIQPSEPRDSAVYFCASGHSGGLRNEQFFGPGTRLTVL.

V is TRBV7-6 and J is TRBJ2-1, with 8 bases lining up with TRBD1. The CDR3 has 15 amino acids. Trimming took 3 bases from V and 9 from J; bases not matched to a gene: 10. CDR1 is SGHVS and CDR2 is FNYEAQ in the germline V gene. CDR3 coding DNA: TGTGCCAGCAGCTTGGGCAGGACAGGGCTTAGTGAGCAGTTCTTC. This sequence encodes CASSLGRTGLSEQFF.

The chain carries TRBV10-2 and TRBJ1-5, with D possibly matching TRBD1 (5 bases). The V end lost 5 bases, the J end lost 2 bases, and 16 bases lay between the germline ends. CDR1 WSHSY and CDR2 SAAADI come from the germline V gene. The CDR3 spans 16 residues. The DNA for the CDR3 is TGCGCCAGCAGTACTGTAGGGGTTGAAGGCAATCAGCCCCAGCATTTT. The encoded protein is CASSTVGVEGNQPQHF.

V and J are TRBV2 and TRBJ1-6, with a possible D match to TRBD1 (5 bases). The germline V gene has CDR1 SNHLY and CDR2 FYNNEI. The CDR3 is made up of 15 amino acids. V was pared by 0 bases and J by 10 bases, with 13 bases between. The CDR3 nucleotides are TGTGCCAGCAGTGAAGCGATGCGGGGCCGCTCACCCCTCCACTTT. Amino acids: CASSEAMRGRSPLHF.

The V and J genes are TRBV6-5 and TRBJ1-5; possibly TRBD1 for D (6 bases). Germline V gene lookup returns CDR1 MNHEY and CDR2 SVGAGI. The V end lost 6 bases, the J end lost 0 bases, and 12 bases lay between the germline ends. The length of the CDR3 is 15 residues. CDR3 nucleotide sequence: TGTGCCAGCAGCAGCGGGGGCGGTAGCAATCAGCCCCAGCATTTT. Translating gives CASSSGGGSNQPQHF.

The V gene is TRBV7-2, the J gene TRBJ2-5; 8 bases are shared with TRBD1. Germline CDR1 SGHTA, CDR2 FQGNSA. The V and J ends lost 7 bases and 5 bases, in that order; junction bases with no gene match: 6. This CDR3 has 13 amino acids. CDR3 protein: CASNQGALETQYF. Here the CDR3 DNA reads TGTGCCAGCAACCAGGGGGCCTTGGAGACCCAGTACTTC.

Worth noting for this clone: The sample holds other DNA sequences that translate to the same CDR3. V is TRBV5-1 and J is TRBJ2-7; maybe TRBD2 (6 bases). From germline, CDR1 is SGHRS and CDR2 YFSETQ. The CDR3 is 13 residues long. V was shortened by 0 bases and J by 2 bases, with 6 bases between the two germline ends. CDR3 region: CASSLGGTYEQYF. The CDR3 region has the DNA TGCGCCAGCAGCTTGGGCGGGACCTACGAGCAGTACTTC.

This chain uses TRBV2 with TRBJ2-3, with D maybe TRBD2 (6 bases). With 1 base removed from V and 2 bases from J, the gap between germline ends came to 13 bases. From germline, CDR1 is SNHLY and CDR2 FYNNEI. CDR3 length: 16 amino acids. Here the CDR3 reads CASSEGRGGDTDTQYF. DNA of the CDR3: TGTGCCAGCAGTGAAGGTCGTGGCGGGGACACAGATACGCAGTATTTT. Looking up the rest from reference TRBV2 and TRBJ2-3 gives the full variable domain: EPEVTQTPSHQVTQMGQEVILRCVPISNHLYFYWYRQILGQKVEFLVSFYNNEISEKSEIFDDQFSVERPDGSNFTLKIRSTKLEDSAMYFCASSEGRGGDTDTQYFGPGTRLTVL.

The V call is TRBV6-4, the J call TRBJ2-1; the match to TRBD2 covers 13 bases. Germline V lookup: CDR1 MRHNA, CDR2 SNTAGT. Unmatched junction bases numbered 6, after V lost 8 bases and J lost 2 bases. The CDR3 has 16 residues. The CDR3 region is CASVPGLAGTYNEQFF. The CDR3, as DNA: TGTGCCAGCGTTCCGGGACTAGCGGGGACCTACAATGAGCAGTTCTTC.

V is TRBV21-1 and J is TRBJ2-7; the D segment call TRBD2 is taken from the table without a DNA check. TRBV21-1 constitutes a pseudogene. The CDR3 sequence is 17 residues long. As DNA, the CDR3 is TGTGCCAGCAGCACCCGAACGCCGGGACTAGGTCCCCACGAGCAGTACTTC. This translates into CASSTRTPGLGPHEQYF.

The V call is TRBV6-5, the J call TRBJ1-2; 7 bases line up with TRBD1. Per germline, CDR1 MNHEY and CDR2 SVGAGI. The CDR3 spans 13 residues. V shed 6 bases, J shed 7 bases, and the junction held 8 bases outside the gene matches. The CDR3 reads CASSGDREAGYTF. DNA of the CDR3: TGTGCCAGCAGCGGCGACAGGGAGGCTGGCTACACCTTC.

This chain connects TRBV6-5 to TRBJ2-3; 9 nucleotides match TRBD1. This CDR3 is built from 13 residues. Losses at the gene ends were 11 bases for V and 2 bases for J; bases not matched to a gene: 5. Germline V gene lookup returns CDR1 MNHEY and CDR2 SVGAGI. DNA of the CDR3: TGTGCCGGACAGGGGAGGAACACAGATACGCAGTATTTT. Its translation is CAGQGRNTDTQYF.

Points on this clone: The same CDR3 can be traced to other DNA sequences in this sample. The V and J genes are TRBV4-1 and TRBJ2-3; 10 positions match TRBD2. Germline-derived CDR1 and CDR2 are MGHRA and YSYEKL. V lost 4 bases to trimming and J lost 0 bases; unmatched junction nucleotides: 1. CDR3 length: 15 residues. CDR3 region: CASSPSGGSTDTQYF. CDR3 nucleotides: TGCGCCAGCAGCCCTAGCGGGGGTAGCACAGATACGCAGTATTTT.

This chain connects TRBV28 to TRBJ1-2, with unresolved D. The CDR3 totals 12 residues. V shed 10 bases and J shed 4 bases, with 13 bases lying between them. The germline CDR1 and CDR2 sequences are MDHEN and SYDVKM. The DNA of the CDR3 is TGTGCCACCCGAAGGCCGGGCTATGGCTACACCTTC. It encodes CATRRPGYGYTF.

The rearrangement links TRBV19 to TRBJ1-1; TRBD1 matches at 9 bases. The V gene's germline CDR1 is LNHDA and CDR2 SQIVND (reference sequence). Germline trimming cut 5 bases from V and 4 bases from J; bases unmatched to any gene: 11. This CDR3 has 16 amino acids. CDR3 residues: CASSLKTGTGTTEAFF. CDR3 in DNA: TGTGCCAGTAGTCTGAAAACCGGGACAGGGACCACTGAAGCTTTCTTT. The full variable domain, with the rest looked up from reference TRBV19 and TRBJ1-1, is DGGITQSPKYLFRKEGQNVTLSCEQNLNHDAMYWYRQDPGQGLRLIYYSQIVNDFQKGDIAEGYSVSREKKESFPLTVTSAQKNPTAFYLCASSLKTGTGTTEAFFGQGTRLTVV.

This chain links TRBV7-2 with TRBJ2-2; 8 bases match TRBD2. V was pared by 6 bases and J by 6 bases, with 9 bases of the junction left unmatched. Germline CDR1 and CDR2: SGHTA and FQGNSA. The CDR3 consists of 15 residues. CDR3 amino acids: CASSFGGGRSGELFF. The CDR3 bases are TGTGCCAGCAGTTTCGGGGGGGGCCGGTCCGGGGAGCTGTTTTTT.